These 20 T cell receptor beta chains were sequenced from one sample in a study of OX40 agonist ivuxolimab in advanced cancers. Sequenced by immunoSEQ multiplex PCR; TCRdb stores in-frame clones only, minus some. Of about 91,000 clones in the sample, 85% were seen once. Sample: CD4+ or CD8+ T cells sorted from blood, taken in a trial of the OX40 agonist ivuxolimab. The receptors were gathered from an adult with an advanced solid tumor such as melanoma, head and neck, liver or kidney cancer.

The chain combines TRBV27 with TRBJ1-2; 8 bases are shared with TRBD1. Germline V lookup: CDR1 MNHEY, CDR2 SMNVEV (reference sequence). This CDR3 contains 17 residues. Trimming took 3 bases from V and 4 from J; bases not matched to a gene: 13. The CDR3 loop reads CASSFSVQGARAYGYTF. CDR3 bases: TGTGCCAGCAGTTTCTCGGTTCAGGGGGCGCGGGCCTATGGCTACACCTTC.

The rearrangement uses TRBV30 and TRBJ1-2; 7 bases fit TRBD1. J gave up 5 bases and V 2 bases, and 11 bases lay outside the gene matches. Germline CDR1 GTSNPN, CDR2 SVGIG (reference sequence). The CDR3 extends over 15 amino acids. CDR3 coding DNA: TGTGCCTGGAGTCCTTTCTCCAGGGGGGATTATGGCTACACCTTC. Amino acid sequence: CAWSPFSRGDYGYTF.

V is TRBV12-5 and J is TRBJ2-3; possible D gene TRBD1, 5 bases. The V end was cut by 6 bases, the J end by 1 base, with 11 bases between. Germline V CDR1 and CDR2: LGHNT, FRNRAP. This CDR3 has 14 residues. The DNA of the CDR3 is TGTGCTAGTGGCCCAGGGTCTGGCACAGATACGCAGTATTTT. Translation gives CASGPGSGTDTQYF. The whole variable domain, filled in from reference TRBV12-5 and TRBJ2-3, reads DARVTQTPRHKVTEMGQEVTMRCQPILGHNTVFWYRQTMMQGLELLAYFRNRAPLDDSGMPKDRFSAEMPDATLATLKIQPSEPRDSAVYFCASGPGSGTDTQYFGPGTRLTVL.

This sequence joins TRBV19 and TRBJ1-1, with D possibly matching TRBD1 (5 bases). V lost 3 bases and J 2 bases, leaving 19 bases between the germline ends. The CDR3 is 17 residues long. Per germline, CDR1 LNHDA and CDR2 SQIVND (reference sequence). This CDR3 reads CASSIPYTGGDNTEAFF. The CDR3 region has the DNA TGTGCCAGTAGTATTCCTTACACAGGAGGGGACAACACTGAAGCTTTCTTT.

This clone turned up a few times. The chain couples TRBV7-6 to TRBJ2-1; D possibly uses TRBD1 or TRBD2 (5 bases each). The V gene's germline CDR1 is SGHVS and CDR2 FNYEAQ. The ends were cut back, 2 bases at V and 2 bases at J, with 10 bases in the middle. CDR3 length: 15 amino acids. CDR3 bases: TGTGCCAGCAGCTTATCGCAGGGAGCCTACAATGAGCAGTTCTTC. Its protein is CASSLSQGAYNEQFF.

The chain is built from TRBV19 and TRBJ2-7; 8 nucleotides agree with TRBD2. CDR3 length: 14 amino acids. V lost 4 bases and J lost 5; bases outside the gene matches: 7. The germline gives CDR1 LNHDA, CDR2 SQIVND (reference sequence). The DNA of the CDR3 is TGTGCCAGTAGTAAGCGGGAGAGATTAGACGAGCAGTACTTC. This codes for CASSKRERLDEQYF.

This clone was observed a handful of times. The chain carries TRBV28 and TRBJ1-1; 8 bases are shared with TRBD1. Germline CDR1 is MDHEN and CDR2 is SYDVKM. This CDR3 is built from 14 residues. V lost 5 bases and J lost 1; bases outside the gene matches: 3. The CDR3 nucleotides read TGTGCCAGCAGTGGGGGGACAGGGAACACTGAAGCTTTCTTT. It codes for CASSGGTGNTEAFF.

The gene calls are TRBV4-1 and TRBJ1-4; possibly TRBD1 for D (5 bases). Per germline, CDR1 MGHRA and CDR2 YSYEKL. The V gene lost 2 bases and the J gene lost 6 bases, with 10 bases spanning the gap. The CDR3 runs to 14 residues. CDR3 residues: CASSQQIGDEKLFF. The CDR3, as DNA: TGCGCCAGCAGCCAACAGATAGGGGATGAAAAACTGTTTTTT.

The chain employs TRBV18 and TRBJ2-5, with D hard to call. V shed 6 bases and J shed 2 bases, with 7 bases lying between them. Germline V CDR1 and CDR2: KGHSH, LQKENI. This CDR3 region has 12 residues. The DNA for the CDR3 is TGTGCCAGCTCCTCCCCTCAAGAGACCCAGTACTTC. Its translation is CASSSPQETQYF.

The chain joins TRBV28 to TRBJ1-4, with a tentative D call TRBD1 (5 bases). The CDR3 extends over 14 amino acids. Germline-derived CDR1 and CDR2 are MDHEN and SYDVKM. Trimming pared 3 bases from V and 11 bases from J, leaving 16 bases between. For the CDR3, the DNA is TGTGCCAGCAGTTTGGGGCAGGGCCCAGGGAAACTGTTTTTT. It codes for CASSLGQGPGKLFF.

This chain connects TRBV11-2 to TRBJ2-1, with 10 bases matching TRBD2. The CDR3 extends over 17 amino acids. Germline lookup yields CDR1 SGHAT and CDR2 FQNNGV. Unmatched junction bases numbered 13, after V lost 4 bases and J lost 7 bases. Written as DNA, the CDR3 is TGTGCCAGCAGCTACGATCCTCCTAGCGGGGGTCAGAATGAGCAGTTCTTC. This codes for CASSYDPPSGGQNEQFF.

The CDR3 region is CASSFGYTDTQYF. The CDR3 DNA is TGTGCCAGCAGCTTCGGGTACACAGATACGCAGTATTTT. The V call is TRBV5-8, the J call TRBJ2-3; no clear D gene. Trimming removed 2 bases from V and 2 bases from J, with 6 bases in between. The CDR3 is made up of 13 amino acids. The V gene's germline CDR1 is SGHTS and CDR2 YDEGEE.

This clone showed up just a few times. The genes are TRBV27 and TRBJ2-7; the match to TRBD2 covers 8 bases. The CDR3 has 14 residues. The ends lost 2 bases at V and 2 bases at J; junction bases unmatched: 2. Germline V CDR1 and CDR2: MNHEY, SMNVEV (reference sequence). The CDR3 bases are TGTGCCAGCAGTTTAGGGCGGGGGGCCTACGAGCAGTACTTC. Translating gives CASSLGRGAYEQYF.

This clone was seen only a few times. V usage is TRBV7-3 and J usage is TRBJ1-1; D possibly corresponds to TRBD1 (5 bases). The CDR3 is 15 amino acids. In germline, CDR1 is SGHTA, CDR2 FQGTGA. V was pared by 2 bases and J by 1 base, with 11 bases between. In nucleotides, the CDR3 is TGTGCCAGCAGCTTAGGGGGGGTTGCGAACACTGAAGCTTTCTTT. Amino acids: CASSLGGVANTEAFF.

This clone was counted between two and nine times. The chain uses TRBV11-3 and TRBJ2-3, with 10 nucleotides matching TRBD2. Germline V gene sequence: CDR1 SGHNT, CDR2 YENEEA. Trimming took 3 bases from V and 4 from J; bases not matched to a gene: 13. The length of the CDR3 is 18 residues. CDR3 in amino acids: CASSLGALAGVGADTQYF. Here the CDR3 DNA reads TGTGCCAGCAGCTTGGGGGCCCTAGCGGGAGTGGGGGCAGATACGCAGTATTTT.

The V and J genes are TRBV7-2 and TRBJ2-7; D is ambiguous. This CDR3 is built from 14 residues. V was clipped by 3 bases and J by 1 base, with 10 bases between them. Looked up from germline, CDR1 is SGHTA and CDR2 is FQGNSA. The CDR3: CASSFQARSYEQYF. Written as DNA, the CDR3 is TGTGCCAGCAGCTTCCAAGCAAGATCCTACGAGCAGTACTTC.

The V call is TRBV2, the J call TRBJ2-2; 14 bases are a match to TRBD2. CDR1 and CDR2 from the germline V gene are SNHLY and FYNNEI. Trimming removed 8 bases from V and 2 bases from J; junction bases left unmatched: 1. The CDR3 consists of 15 residues. CDR3 nucleotides: TGTGCCAGCGGACTAGCGGGGGGAAACACCGGGGAGCTGTTTTTT. Translated, it gives CASGLAGGNTGELFF.

The chain joins TRBV29-1 to TRBJ2-1, with TRBD1 matching 11 bases. The CDR3 totals 14 residues. Trimming cost V 8 bases and J 4 bases; bases outside gene matches: 7. Per germline, CDR1 SQVTM and CDR2 ANQGSEA. The chain's CDR3 is CSLTRDRGYNEQFF. The CDR3, as DNA: TGCAGCTTGACTCGGGACAGGGGGTACAATGAGCAGTTCTTC.

This clone was counted a single time. The CDR3 bases are TGTGCCAGCAGCTCCGGAGGCCGAGCGGGGGGAACAGATACGCAGTATTTT. Translated: CASSSGGRAGGTDTQYF. This rearrangement joins TRBV5-4 to TRBJ2-3, with 9 bases aligning to TRBD2. Trimming at V came to 3 bases and at J to 3 bases, leaving 11 bases not matched to a gene. Per germline, CDR1 SGHNT and CDR2 YYREEE (reference sequence). This CDR3 is built from 17 residues.

This sequence joins TRBV7-3 and TRBJ2-1; 8 bases agree with TRBD1. The CDR3 is 13 residues long. Germline V gene sequence: CDR1 SGHTA, CDR2 FQGTGA. Trimming removed 3 bases from V and 7 bases from J; junction bases left unmatched: 2. Here the CDR3 DNA reads TGTGCCAGCAGCTTGGACAGGGATAATGAGCAGTTCTTC. Its protein is CASSLDRDNEQFF. Variable domain in full (rest from reference TRBV7-3 and TRBJ2-1): GAGVSQTPSNKVTEKGKYVELRCDPISGHTALYWYRQSLGQGPEFLIYFQGTGAADDSGLPNDRFFAVRPEGSVSTLKIQRTERGDSAVYLCASSLDRDNEQFFGPGTRLTVL.